One and the same sample provided the 13 T cell receptor beta chains below, sequenced in a study of OX40 agonist ivuxolimab in advanced cancers. Profiling relied on immunoSEQ multiplex PCR, and the TCRdb table lists in-frame clones only, not all of them. The sample includes tens of thousands of clones, 81% of them seen just once. Sequences were derived from CD4+ or CD8+ T cells sorted from blood, sampled in a trial of the OX40 agonist ivuxolimab. These receptors came from an adult with an advanced solid tumor such as melanoma, head and neck, liver or kidney cancer.

The DNA for the CDR3 is TGTGCCAGCAGCACCGCCGGGGCGGGGGGCCGGAATGAGCAGTTCTTC. This codes for CASSTAGAGGRNEQFF. V and J are TRBV28 and TRBJ2-1; 8 nucleotides agree with TRBD2. This CDR3 is built from 16 residues. J gave up 7 bases and V 6 bases, and 14 bases lay outside the gene matches. Germline loops: CDR1 MDHEN, CDR2 SYDVKM.

This clone was seen a handful of times. The CDR3 DNA is TGCGCCAGCAGCTTGGCTGGGACCGGGGGTGGCTACACCTTC. The encoded protein is CASSLAGTGGGYTF. This rearrangement joins TRBV5-1 to TRBJ1-2; maybe TRBD1 (5 bases). The V end lost 0 bases, the J end lost 7 bases, and 13 bases lay between the germline ends. Germline V gene lookup returns CDR1 SGHRS and CDR2 YFSETQ. This CDR3 has 14 residues.

This clone has just one count. The chain joins TRBV5-5 to TRBJ2-5; D not resolved. V dropped 1 base and J dropped 4 bases, with 5 bases sitting between them. Germline CDR1 is SGHKS and CDR2 is YYEKEE (reference sequence). This CDR3 spans 12 amino acids. In nucleotides, the CDR3 is TGTGCCAGCAGCTTGTTCGGAGAGACCCAGTACTTC. This codes for CASSLFGETQYF. Full variable domain (rest looked up from reference TRBV5-5 and TRBJ2-5): DAGVTQSPTHLIKTRGQQVTLRCSPISGHKSVSWYQQVLGQGPQFIFQYYEKEERGRGNFPDRFSARQFPNYSSELNVNALLLGDSALYLCASSLFGETQYFGPGTRLLVL.

J is TRBJ1-3 and V is TRBV15; D is unresolved. There are 12 residues in the CDR3. V was pared by 0 bases and J by 8 bases, with 5 bases between. Germline values: CDR1 LNHNV, CDR2 YYDKDF (reference sequence). The CDR3 region is CATSRDGDTIYF. CDR3 in DNA: TGTGCCACCAGCAGAGATGGCGACACCATATATTTT.

In nucleotides, the CDR3 is TGTGCCAGTAGTGTCAGAAAACAAGAGACCCAGTACTTC. Translating it yields CASSVRKQETQYF. The chain carries TRBV19 and TRBJ2-5; unclear D gene. The CDR3 is 13 amino acids. V was pared by 5 bases and J by 2 bases, with 9 bases between. The germline V gene has CDR1 LNHDA and CDR2 SQIVND (reference sequence). The full variable domain, its missing parts supplied by reference TRBV19 and TRBJ2-5, is DGGITQSPKYLFRKEGQNVTLSCEQNLNHDAMYWYRQDPGQGLRLIYYSQIVNDFQKGDIAEGYSVSREKKESFPLTVTSAQKNPTAFYLCASSVRKQETQYFGPGTRLLVL.

This clone was detected only once. This chain connects TRBV6-6 to TRBJ1-4; D is ambiguous. Trimming took 2 bases from V and 4 from J, leaving 8 bases between them. This CDR3 comprises 14 residues. CDR1 MNHNY and CDR2 SVGAGI come from the germline V gene (reference sequence). The CDR3 nucleotides read TGTGCCAGCAGTTACGACGGCGTTAATGAAAAACTGTTTTTT. Residues: CASSYDGVNEKLFF.

This chain joins TRBV5-1 and TRBJ1-1, with unresolved D. Germline V lookup: CDR1 SGHRS, CDR2 YFSETQ. V lost 5 bases and J 0 bases, leaving 8 bases between the germline ends. This CDR3 is built from 13 residues. The CDR3 is CASSRRVNTEAFF. In nucleotides, the CDR3 is TGCGCCAGCAGTAGACGGGTGAACACTGAAGCTTTCTTT.

This rearrangement joins TRBV19 to TRBJ2-3; 11 nucleotides align to TRBD2. There are 18 residues in the CDR3. The germline gives CDR1 LNHDA, CDR2 SQIVND (reference sequence). Trimming cost V 3 bases and J 1 base; bases outside gene matches: 9. The CDR3: CASSIYLAGGAGTDTQYF. CDR3 sequence (DNA): TGTGCCAGTAGTATCTATCTAGCGGGGGGTGCTGGCACAGATACGCAGTATTTT.

The chain combines TRBV5-1 with TRBJ2-7, with D possibly being TRBD2 (6 bases). With 4 bases removed from V and 4 bases from J, the gap between germline ends came to 18 bases. The CDR3 covers 15 residues. Germline V lookup: CDR1 SGHRS, CDR2 YFSETQ. In nucleotides, the CDR3 is TGCGCCAGCAGCCCGGGGACTGCTGATTTTTACGAGCAGTACTTC. This codes for CASSPGTADFYEQYF.

The count of this clone is one. The gene calls are TRBV6-1 and TRBJ2-2; 9 bases align to TRBD2. Germline-derived CDR1 and CDR2 are MNHNS and SASEGT. The ends lost 5 bases at V and 4 bases at J; junction bases unmatched: 5. The CDR3 is made up of 15 amino acids. The CDR3 DNA follows: TGTGCCAGCAGTTCGAATAGCGGGGGCACCGGGGAGCTGTTTTTT. Amino acid sequence: CASSSNSGGTGELFF.

The rearrangement uses TRBV11-2 and TRBJ2-3; 10 bases are a match to TRBD2. The CDR3 is 15 amino acids. Germline CDR1 SGHAT, CDR2 FQNNGV. The ends lost 4 bases at V and 1 base at J; junction bases unmatched: 2. CDR3 coding DNA: TGTGCCAGCAGCTCTCTAGCGGGGGGCACAGATACGCAGTATTTT. This codes for CASSSLAGGTDTQYF.

The J gene is TRBJ1-5, the V gene TRBV5-1; 7 bases fit TRBD1. This CDR3 contains 15 residues. The ends lost 0 bases at V and 6 bases at J; junction bases unmatched: 6. The V gene's germline CDR1 is SGHRS and CDR2 YFSETQ. The CDR3 sequence: CASSLEGALGQPQHF. The CDR3 region has the DNA TGCGCCAGCAGCTTGGAGGGGGCGCTTGGTCAGCCCCAGCATTTT.

The gene calls are TRBV9 and TRBJ1-3; D is possibly TRBD1 (5 bases). V lost 3 bases and J lost 1, with 11 bases in between. Germline V gene data show CDR1 as SGDLS and CDR2 as YYNGEE. The CDR3 runs 15 residues. This CDR3 is CASSGTGLSGNTIYF. CDR3 in DNA: TGTGCCAGCAGCGGAACAGGTTTATCTGGAAACACCATATATTTT.